This TCR beta chain was profiled in a study of cytomegalovirus exposure and HLA in healthy donors. A multiplex PCR was run with 60 Vbeta primers and 13 Jbeta primers. Sequencing used immunoSEQ multiplex PCR; TCRdb keeps in-frame clones, though not all of them. This table has about 150,000 clones, more than 70% appearing once. This clone was found a few times. V shed 6 bases, J shed 4 bases, and the junction held 7 bases outside the gene matches. Germline V gene lookup returns CDR1 MNHNS and CDR2 SASEGT. The CDR3 runs to 14 residues. The sample comprised PBMCs. This TCR derives from a man aged 45-65 years in good health and CMV-seropositive. V gene TRBV6-1 combines with J gene TRBJ1-1; 8 bases align to TRBD1. Here the CDR3 DNA reads TGTGCCAGCAGCAACACAGGGGGAGGCACTGAAGCTTTCTTT. It is translated as CASSNTGGGTEAFF.